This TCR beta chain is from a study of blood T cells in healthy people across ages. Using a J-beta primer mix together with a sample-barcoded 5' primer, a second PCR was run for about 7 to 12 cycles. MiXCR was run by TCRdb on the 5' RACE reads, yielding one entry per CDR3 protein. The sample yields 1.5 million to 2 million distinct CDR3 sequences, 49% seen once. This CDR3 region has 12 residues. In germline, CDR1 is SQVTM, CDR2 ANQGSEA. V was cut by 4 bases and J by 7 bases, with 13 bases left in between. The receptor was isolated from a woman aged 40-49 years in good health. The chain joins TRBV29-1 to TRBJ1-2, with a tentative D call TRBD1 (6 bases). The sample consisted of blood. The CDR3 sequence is CSVVWGAGGYTF. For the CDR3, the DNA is TGCAGCGTTGTGTGGGGGGCTGGTGGCTACACCTTC. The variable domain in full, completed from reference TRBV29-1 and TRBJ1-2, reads SAVISQKPSRDICQRGTSLTIQCQVDSQVTMMFWYRQQPGQSLTLIATANQGSEATYESGFVIDKFPISRPNLTFSTLTVSNMSPEDSSIYLCSVVWGAGGYTFGSGTRLTVV.